A single sample gave rise to the 24 T cell receptor beta chains below, sequenced in a study of TIL therapy for anti-PD-1-resistant metastatic lung cancer. Time point indicated: pre-treatment sample, taken before nivolumab and TIL therapy. The libraries were made with immunoSEQ v3. Sequencing was performed with immunoSEQ multiplex PCR; in TCRdb, only in-frame clones are kept and a portion is missing. The sample holds 10,000 or so clones, around 80% seen once. Source: blood, taken at baseline. Source of these receptors: a person between 25 and 79 years old with non-small cell lung cancer.

The V and J genes are TRBV29-1 and TRBJ2-2; D is perhaps TRBD1 (6 bases). Germline V gene lookup returns CDR1 SQVTM and CDR2 ANQGSEA. The V and J ends lost 4 bases and 1 base respectively, with 13 bases between them. The CDR3 runs 15 residues. The CDR3 region is CSVVLGAMNTGELFF. CDR3 in DNA: TGCAGCGTTGTTCTGGGGGCGATGAACACCGGGGAGCTGTTTTTT.

This clone was found once. The genes are TRBV4-3 and TRBJ1-2, with 9 bases aligning to TRBD1. The germline CDR1 and CDR2 sequences are LGHNA and YSLEER. The trim removed 3 bases at V and 4 bases at J, leaving 0 bases unmatched. CDR3 size: 13 residues. CDR3 coding DNA: TGCGCCAGCAGCCAGGACAGGGGCTATGGCTACACCTTC. It yields the protein CASSQDRGYGYTF.

The chain has TRBV10-3 and TRBJ1-2, with TRBD1 matching over 7 bases. Germline V lookup: CDR1 ENHRY, CDR2 SYGVKD. The CDR3 length is 13 residues. With 6 bases clipped from V and 2 bases from J, the junction kept 3 bases outside the gene matches. CDR3 region: CAIRKTGNYGYTF. CDR3 sequence (DNA): TGTGCCATCAGGAAGACAGGGAACTATGGCTACACCTTC.

This chain uses TRBV7-3 with TRBJ2-7; 8 bases agree with TRBD2. Germline CDR1 reads SGHTA; CDR2 reads FQGTGA. The junction had 8 bases not matched to a gene; V was cut back by 2 bases and J by 2 bases. CDR3 length: 16 amino acids. The CDR3 here is CASSLGSGRFPYEQYF. The CDR3 DNA reads as TGTGCCAGCAGCTTAGGCAGCGGGAGATTCCCCTACGAGCAGTACTTC.

The rearrangement joins TRBV28 to TRBJ1-1; possibly TRBD1 for D (5 bases). The germline V gene has CDR1 MDHEN and CDR2 SYDVKM. V was clipped by 1 base and J by 10 bases, with 13 bases between them. The CDR3 is 13 residues long. CDR3: CASSLSGPEGAFF. The CDR3 DNA reads TGTGCCAGCAGTTTATCGGGGCCCGAGGGAGCTTTCTTT.

This chain joins TRBV7-8 and TRBJ2-7, with TRBD2 matching over 10 bases. Trimming took 3 bases from V and 8 from J; bases not matched to a gene: 4. The germline gives CDR1 SGHVS, CDR2 FQNEAQ. The CDR3 contains 13 residues. The CDR3 protein is CASSFGAGGQQYF. The CDR3 bases are TGTGCCAGCAGCTTCGGAGCGGGAGGGCAGCAGTACTTC.

This sequence joins TRBV6-4 and TRBJ2-3; the match to TRBD2 covers 10 bases. The V gene's germline CDR1 is MRHNA and CDR2 SNTAGT. The CDR3 is 16 amino acids. J was trimmed by 3 bases and V by 2 bases; bases with no gene match: 5. CDR3 in amino acids: CASSDVAGGSTDTQYF. The CDR3 DNA reads as TGTGCCAGCAGTGACGTAGCGGGAGGTAGTACAGATACGCAGTATTTT.

The gene calls are TRBV27 and TRBJ2-5, with 9 bases matching TRBD1. The CDR3 is 15 residues long. V shed 4 bases and J 2 bases; nucleotides not matched to a gene: 5. Germline CDR1 reads MNHEY; CDR2 reads SMNVEV (reference sequence). Here the CDR3 reads CASSSMGQGQETQYF. The CDR3 nucleotides are TGTGCCAGCAGTTCAATGGGACAGGGTCAAGAGACCCAGTACTTC.

The chain is built from TRBV6-5 and TRBJ2-5; 10 nucleotides line up with TRBD1. V trimming: 7 bases; J trimming: 5 bases; junction bases outside the gene matches: 4. The CDR3 spans 13 residues. Germline CDR1 MNHEY, CDR2 SVGAGI. The CDR3 coding sequence is TGTGCCAGCACCCCGACAGGGGGCGAGACCCAGTACTTC. Translating gives CASTPTGGETQYF.

This chain connects TRBV5-1 to TRBJ2-1; unclear D gene. Between the trimmed V and J ends, which lost 1 base and 0 bases, there was a span of 11 bases. This CDR3 is built from 16 residues. Germline lookup yields CDR1 SGHRS and CDR2 YFSETQ. CDR3 loop: CASSLTPVSSYNEQFF. CDR3 nucleotide sequence: TGCGCCAGCAGCTTGACCCCTGTGAGCTCCTACAATGAGCAGTTCTTC.

CDR3 region: CASSLEGSGAGLYEQFF. In DNA, the CDR3 is TGTGCCAGCAGCTTAGAAGGGTCGGGAGCGGGTTTGTATGAGCAGTTCTTC. The V call is TRBV7-2, the J call TRBJ2-1, with a weak D call TRBD2 (6 bases). Trimming took off 1 base at V and 8 bases at J, with 21 bases between the two ends. The CDR3 length is 17 residues. Germline V lookup: CDR1 SGHTA, CDR2 FQGNSA.

The CDR3 loop is CSVEHSLNTDTQYF. Written as DNA, the CDR3 is TGCAGCGTTGAACACAGTTTAAACACAGATACGCAGTATTTT. The genes are TRBV29-1 and TRBJ2-3; no reliable D call. CDR1 is SQVTM and CDR2 is ANQGSEA in the germline V gene. The V and J ends lost 2 bases and 2 bases respectively, with 11 bases between them. The CDR3 is 14 residues long.

The chain uses TRBV18 and TRBJ1-1; D may be TRBD1 (6 bases). The germline CDR1 and CDR2 sequences are KGHSH and LQKENI. The V gene lost 4 bases and the J gene lost 7 bases, with 13 bases spanning the gap. The CDR3 spans 13 residues. The CDR3 spells CASSLGRGIEAFF. The CDR3 region has the DNA TGTGCCAGCTCACTAGGCAGGGGCATTGAAGCTTTCTTT.

The chain recombines TRBV18 with TRBJ2-7; 10 positions agree with TRBD2. The length of the CDR3 is 17 residues. Germline V gives CDR1 KGHSH, CDR2 LQKENI. The V and J ends lost 4 bases and 3 bases, in that order; junction bases with no gene match: 12. The CDR3: CASSQISGTSEIYEQYF. The CDR3 coding sequence is TGTGCCAGCTCACAAATCTCCGGGACTAGCGAAATCTACGAGCAGTACTTC.

This clone was seen a few times. The chain uses TRBV7-6 and TRBJ1-2; TRBD1 is a possible D gene (6 bases). Germline lookup yields CDR1 SGHVS and CDR2 FNYEAQ. With 3 bases removed from V and 6 bases from J, the gap between germline ends came to 11 bases. CDR3 size: 13 residues. The CDR3, as DNA: TGTGCCAGCAGCTTGAACAGGGACAATGGCTACACCTTC. Encoded protein: CASSLNRDNGYTF.

This clone occurred once. The CDR3 DNA reads as TGTGCCAGCTCACCACCGGTTAGTTTGGCCGGGGAGCTGTTTTTT. Protein: CASSPPVSLAGELFF. J is TRBJ2-2 and V is TRBV18; no firm D call. Between the trimmed V and J ends, which lost 0 bases and 6 bases, there was a span of 11 bases. In germline, CDR1 is KGHSH, CDR2 LQKENI. CDR3 length: 15 amino acids.

This clone was found a few times. The chain recombines TRBV11-3 with TRBJ1-3; unclear D gene. Trimming removed 5 bases at V and 4 bases at J, with 12 bases between. Germline loops: CDR1 SGHNT, CDR2 YENEEA. The CDR3 covers 14 residues. CDR3 amino acids: CASSLGGYGNTIYF. The CDR3 coding sequence is TGTGCCAGCAGCCTGGGAGGCTACGGAAACACCATATATTTT.

Details on this clone: Other nucleotide sequences in the sample specify the same CDR3. The chain employs TRBV28 and TRBJ2-7; 8 nucleotides agree with TRBD2. Germline assignment: CDR1 MDHEN and CDR2 SYDVKM. V was clipped by 1 base and J by 3 bases; unmatched bases: 8. CDR3 length: 16 amino acids. The CDR3 is CASSLLSLAGGYEQYF. CDR3 bases: TGTGCCAGCAGTTTATTAAGTTTGGCGGGAGGCTACGAGCAGTACTTC.

This rearrangement joins TRBV6-6 to TRBJ1-1, with 12 bases matching TRBD1. This CDR3 spans 15 amino acids. V lost 7 bases and J lost 6; bases outside the gene matches: 9. Per the germline V gene, CDR1 is MNHNY and CDR2 is SVGAGI (reference sequence). CDR3 sequence reads: CASTEGGQGAAEAFF. CDR3 in DNA: TGTGCCAGCACCGAAGGGGGACAGGGGGCAGCTGAAGCTTTCTTT.

The chain couples TRBV18 to TRBJ2-1; 9 bases agree with TRBD1. The length of the CDR3 is 16 residues. With V trimmed by 0 bases and J by 2 bases, 2 bases remained unmatched. Germline V gives CDR1 KGHSH, CDR2 LQKENI. In DNA form, the CDR3 reads TGTGCCAGCTCACCACCCGGGACAGGGACCTACAATGAGCAGTTCTTC. This gives the protein CASSPPGTGTYNEQFF.

This sequence joins TRBV9 and TRBJ2-1, with TRBD2 as a possible D gene (6 bases). The germline V gene has CDR1 SGDLS and CDR2 YYNGEE. V gave up 0 bases and J gave up 9 bases, with 19 bases separating them. CDR3 length: 16 amino acids. The CDR3 here is CASSVVAVGMLVEQFF. The CDR3, as DNA: TGTGCCAGCAGCGTAGTAGCGGTCGGTATGCTCGTTGAGCAGTTCTTC.

The V call is TRBV4-2, the J call TRBJ2-3; possible D gene TRBD2, 6 bases. In germline, CDR1 is LGHNA, CDR2 YNFKEQ. The CDR3 is made up of 14 amino acids. The V gene lost 0 bases and the J gene lost 5 bases, with 9 bases spanning the gap. DNA for the CDR3: TGTGCCAGCAGCCAAGATATCGGGGGAGATACGCAGTATTTT. This encodes CASSQDIGGDTQYF.

The J gene is TRBJ2-4, the V gene TRBV7-2; 8 bases are shared with TRBD2. The V gene end was trimmed by 4 bases and the J gene end by 7 bases; junction bases not matched to a gene: 3. The CDR3 consists of 13 residues. The germline V gene encodes CDR1 SGHTA and CDR2 FQGNSA. Here the CDR3 DNA reads TGTGCCAGCAGCTCGGGACTAGGGAACATTCAGTACTTC. This gives the protein CASSSGLGNIQYF.

The V call is TRBV18, the J call TRBJ1-1; no reliable D call. Deletions cut 3 bases from V and 6 bases from J, with 17 bases between. Germline CDR1 reads KGHSH; CDR2 reads LQKENI. This CDR3 has 15 amino acids. CDR3 sequence reads: CASSPDGGIDAEAFF. The CDR3 nucleotides read TGTGCCAGCTCACCCGACGGTGGGATCGATGCTGAAGCTTTCTTT.